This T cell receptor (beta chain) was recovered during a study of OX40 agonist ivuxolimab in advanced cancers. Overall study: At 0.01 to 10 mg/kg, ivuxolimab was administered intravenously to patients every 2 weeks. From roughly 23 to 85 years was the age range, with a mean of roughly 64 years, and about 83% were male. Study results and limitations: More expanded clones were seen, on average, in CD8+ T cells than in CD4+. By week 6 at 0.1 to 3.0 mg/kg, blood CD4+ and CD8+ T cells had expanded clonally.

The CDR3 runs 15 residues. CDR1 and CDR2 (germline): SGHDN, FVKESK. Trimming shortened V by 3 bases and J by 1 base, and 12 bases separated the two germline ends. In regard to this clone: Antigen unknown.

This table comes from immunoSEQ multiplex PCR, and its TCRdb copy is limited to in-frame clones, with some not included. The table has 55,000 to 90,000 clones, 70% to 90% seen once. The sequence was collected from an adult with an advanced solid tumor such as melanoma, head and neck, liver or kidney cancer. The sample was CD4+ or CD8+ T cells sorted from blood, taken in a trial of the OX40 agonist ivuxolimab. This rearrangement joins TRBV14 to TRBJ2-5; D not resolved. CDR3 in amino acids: CASSQAAVLQETQYF. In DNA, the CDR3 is TGTGCCAGCAGCCAGGCAGCCGTCCTCCAAGAGACCCAGTACTTC. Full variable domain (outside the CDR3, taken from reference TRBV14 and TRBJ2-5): EAGVTQFPSHSVIEKGQTVTLRCDPISGHDNLYWYRRVMGKEIKFLLHFVKESKQDESGMPNNRFLAERTGGTYSTLKVQPAELEDSGVYFCASSQAAVLQETQYFGPGTRLLVL.